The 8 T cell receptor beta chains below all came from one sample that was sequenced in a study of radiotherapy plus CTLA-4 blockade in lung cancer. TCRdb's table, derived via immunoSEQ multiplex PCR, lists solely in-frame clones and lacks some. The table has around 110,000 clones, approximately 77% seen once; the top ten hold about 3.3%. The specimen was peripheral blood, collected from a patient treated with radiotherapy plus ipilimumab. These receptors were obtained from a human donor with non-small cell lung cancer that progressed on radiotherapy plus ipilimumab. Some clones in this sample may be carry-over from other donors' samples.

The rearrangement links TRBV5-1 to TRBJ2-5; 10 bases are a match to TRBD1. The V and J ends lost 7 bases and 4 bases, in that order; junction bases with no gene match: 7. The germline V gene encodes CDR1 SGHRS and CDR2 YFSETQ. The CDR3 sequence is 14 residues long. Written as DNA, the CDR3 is TGCGCCAGCCAGGGACAGGGGTCTATAGAGACCCAGTACTTC. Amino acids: CASQGQGSIETQYF.

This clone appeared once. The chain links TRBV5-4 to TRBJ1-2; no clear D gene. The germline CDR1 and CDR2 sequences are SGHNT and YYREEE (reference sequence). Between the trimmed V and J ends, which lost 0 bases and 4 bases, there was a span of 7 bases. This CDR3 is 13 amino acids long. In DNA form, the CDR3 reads TGTGCCAGCAGCTTGGTAGAGGTCTATGGCTACACCTTC. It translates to CASSLVEVYGYTF.

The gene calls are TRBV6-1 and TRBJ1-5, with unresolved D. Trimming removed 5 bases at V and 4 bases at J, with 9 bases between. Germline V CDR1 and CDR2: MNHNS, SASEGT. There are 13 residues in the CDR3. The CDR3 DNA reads TGTGCCAGCAGTCGGACTTGGAATCAGCCCCAGCATTTT. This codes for CASSRTWNQPQHF.

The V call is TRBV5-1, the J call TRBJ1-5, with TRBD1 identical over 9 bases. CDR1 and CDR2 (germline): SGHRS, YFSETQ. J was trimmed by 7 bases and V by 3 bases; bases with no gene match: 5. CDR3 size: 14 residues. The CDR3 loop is CASSSGTGKQPQHF. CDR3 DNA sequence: TGCGCCAGCAGCTCCGGGACAGGGAAACAGCCCCAGCATTTT. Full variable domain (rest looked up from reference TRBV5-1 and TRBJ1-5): KAGVTQTPRYLIKTRGQQVTLSCSPISGHRSVSWYQQTPGQGLQFLFEYFSETQRNKGNFPGRFSGRQFSNSRSEMNVSTLELGDSALYLCASSSGTGKQPQHFGDGTRLSIL.

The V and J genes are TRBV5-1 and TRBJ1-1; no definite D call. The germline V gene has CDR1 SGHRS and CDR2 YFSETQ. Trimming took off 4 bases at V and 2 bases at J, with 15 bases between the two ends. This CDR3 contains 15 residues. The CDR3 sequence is CASSGNGNRNTEAFF. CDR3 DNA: TGCGCCAGCAGCGGAAACGGAAACCGCAACACTGAAGCTTTCTTT.

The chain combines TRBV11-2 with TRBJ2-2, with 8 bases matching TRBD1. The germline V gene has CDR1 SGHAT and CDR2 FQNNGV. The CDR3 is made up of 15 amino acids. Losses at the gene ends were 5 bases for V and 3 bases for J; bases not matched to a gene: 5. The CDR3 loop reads CASSPRGQYTGELFF. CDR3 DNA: TGTGCCAGCAGCCCCAGGGGGCAGTACACCGGGGAGCTGTTTTTT.

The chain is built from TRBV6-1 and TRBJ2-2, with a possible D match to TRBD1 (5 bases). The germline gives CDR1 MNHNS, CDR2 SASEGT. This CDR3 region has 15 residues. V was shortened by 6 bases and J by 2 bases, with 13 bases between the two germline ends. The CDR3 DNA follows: TGTGCCAGCAGCGGAGACAGCCAAAACACCGGGGAGCTGTTTTTT. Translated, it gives CASSGDSQNTGELFF.

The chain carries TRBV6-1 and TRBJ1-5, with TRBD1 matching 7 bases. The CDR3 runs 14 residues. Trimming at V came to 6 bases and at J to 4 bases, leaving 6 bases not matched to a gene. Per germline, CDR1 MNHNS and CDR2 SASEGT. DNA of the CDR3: TGTGCCAGCAGAGGGACAGCAGGAAATCAGCCCCAGCATTTT. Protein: CASRGTAGNQPQHF.